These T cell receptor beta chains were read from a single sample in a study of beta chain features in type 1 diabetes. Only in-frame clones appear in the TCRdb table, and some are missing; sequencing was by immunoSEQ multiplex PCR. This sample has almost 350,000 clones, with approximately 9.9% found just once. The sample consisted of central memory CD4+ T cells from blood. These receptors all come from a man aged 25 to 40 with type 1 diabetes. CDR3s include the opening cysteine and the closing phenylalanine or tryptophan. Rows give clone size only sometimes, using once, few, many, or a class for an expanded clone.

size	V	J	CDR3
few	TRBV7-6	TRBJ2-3	CASSMSTDTQYF
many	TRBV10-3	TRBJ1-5	CAIGTGTEHQPQHF
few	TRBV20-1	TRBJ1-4	CSALDEKLFF
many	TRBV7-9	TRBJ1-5	CASSHTGSGTYSNQPQHF
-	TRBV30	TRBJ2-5	CAWSSTEQETQYF
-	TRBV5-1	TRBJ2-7	CASSSSPGQGFEQYF
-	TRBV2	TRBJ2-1	CASSGGLYNEQFF
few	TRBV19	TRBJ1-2	CASSFRDRDGYTF
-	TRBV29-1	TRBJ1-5	CSVAGQANQPQHF
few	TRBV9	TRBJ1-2	CASSAGWTNYGYTF
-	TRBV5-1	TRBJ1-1	CASSLAGGETEAFF